The following is a T cell receptor beta chain sequence with its context. Antigen unknown. The source of the sample is a study of T cell repertoires in cytomegalovirus infection. General study findings and limits: Summed public TCR beta family frequency identified CMV carriers bearing the relevant HLA.

TCRdb itself ran the reads through MiXCR, one entry per CDR3 protein. The table includes around 300,000 distinct CDR3 sequences, around 25% detected once. Trimming took 1 base from V and 5 from J, leaving 8 bases between them. This CDR3 has 13 residues. This receptor was taken from a human donor in good health (CMV status not recorded). Some clones in this sample may be carry-over from other donors' samples. The rearrangement joins TRBV12-3 or TRBV12-4 to TRBJ1-2, with D hard to call. The sample was PBMCs. Here the CDR3 DNA reads TGTGCCAGCAGTTTAGAAGCCCCATATGGCTACACCTTC. Its translation is CASSLEAPYGYTF.